Each of the 2 T cell receptor beta chains below was sequenced from the same sample in a study of PD-L1 blockade in urothelial cancer. The time point was: pretreatment peripheral blood. Profiling relied on immunoSEQ multiplex PCR, and the TCRdb table lists in-frame clones only, not all of them. The table records some 50,000 clones, around nine tenths of them present only once. The sample here was PBMCs, taken around atezolizumab (anti-PD-L1) treatment. Receptors originate from a woman aged 55-70 years with urothelial cancer.

V and J are TRBV7-9 and TRBJ2-1; 7 bases align to TRBD2. V shed 5 bases, J shed 0 bases, and the junction held 4 bases outside the gene matches. Germline V gene sequence: CDR1 SEHNR, CDR2 FQNEAQ (reference sequence). The CDR3 consists of 15 residues. As DNA, the CDR3 is TGTGCCAGCAGCCCCGGGAGGAGCTCCTACAATGAGCAGTTCTTC. This translates into CASSPGRSSYNEQFF.

The V and J genes are TRBV5-5 and TRBJ2-3; the match to TRBD2 covers 8 bases. V lost 4 bases and J lost 3; bases outside the gene matches: 7. Germline CDR1 is SGHKS and CDR2 is YYEKEE (reference sequence). This CDR3 comprises 15 residues. In DNA form, the CDR3 reads TGTGCCAGCAGCATATCTAGCGGGTGGACAGATACGCAGTATTTT. It specifies CASSISSGWTDTQYF.